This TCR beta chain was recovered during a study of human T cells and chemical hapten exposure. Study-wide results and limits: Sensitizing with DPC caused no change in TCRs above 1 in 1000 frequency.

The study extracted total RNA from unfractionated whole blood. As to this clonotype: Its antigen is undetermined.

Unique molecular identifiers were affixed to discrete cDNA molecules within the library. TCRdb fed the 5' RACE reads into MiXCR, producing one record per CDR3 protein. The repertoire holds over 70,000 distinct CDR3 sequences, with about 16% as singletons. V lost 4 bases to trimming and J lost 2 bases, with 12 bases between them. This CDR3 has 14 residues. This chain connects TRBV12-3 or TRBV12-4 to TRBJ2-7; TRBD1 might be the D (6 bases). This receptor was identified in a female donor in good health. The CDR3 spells CASSSLRGTYEQYF. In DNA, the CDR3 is TGTGCCAGCAGTTCTTTAAGGGGGACCTACGAGCAGTACTTC.